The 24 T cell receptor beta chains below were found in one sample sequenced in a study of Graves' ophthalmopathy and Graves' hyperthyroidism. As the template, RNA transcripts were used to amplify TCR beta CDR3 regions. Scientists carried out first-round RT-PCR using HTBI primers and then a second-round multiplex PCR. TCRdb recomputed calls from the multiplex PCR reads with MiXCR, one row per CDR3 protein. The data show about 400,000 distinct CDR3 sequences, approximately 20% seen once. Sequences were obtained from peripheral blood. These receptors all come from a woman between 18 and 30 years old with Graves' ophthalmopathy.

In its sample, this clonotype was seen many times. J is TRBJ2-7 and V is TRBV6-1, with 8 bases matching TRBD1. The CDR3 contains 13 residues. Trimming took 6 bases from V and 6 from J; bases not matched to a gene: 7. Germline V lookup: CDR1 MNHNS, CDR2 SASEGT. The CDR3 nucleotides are TGTGCCAGCAGCGACAGGGGACCCCTCGAGCAGTACTTC. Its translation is CASSDRGPLEQYF.

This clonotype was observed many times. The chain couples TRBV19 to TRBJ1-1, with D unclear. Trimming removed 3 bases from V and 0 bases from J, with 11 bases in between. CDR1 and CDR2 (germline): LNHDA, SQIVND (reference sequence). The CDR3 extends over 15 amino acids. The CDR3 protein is CASSIVLGMNTEAFF. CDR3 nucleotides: TGTGCCAGTAGTATTGTATTAGGCATGAACACTGAAGCTTTCTTT.

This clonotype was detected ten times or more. Written as DNA, the CDR3 is TGTGCCAGCAGCTTTGACAGGCATCAGCCCCAGCATTTT. This sequence encodes CASSFDRHQPQHF. The genes are TRBV7-2 and TRBJ1-5; the D gene is possibly TRBD1 (6 bases). Germline V CDR1 and CDR2: SGHTA, FQGNSA. Trimming shortened V by 3 bases and J by 5 bases, and 8 bases separated the two germline ends. The CDR3 runs 13 residues.

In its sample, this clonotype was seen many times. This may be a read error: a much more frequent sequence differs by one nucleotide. CDR3 sequence: CASRIETQYF. In DNA, the CDR3 is TGTGCCAGCAGGATAGAGACCCAGTACTTC. V usage is TRBV6-1 and J usage is TRBJ2-5; D is uncertain. V lost 6 bases to trimming and J lost 4 bases, with 3 bases between them. Germline V gene lookup returns CDR1 MNHNS and CDR2 SASEGT. This CDR3 has 10 amino acids.

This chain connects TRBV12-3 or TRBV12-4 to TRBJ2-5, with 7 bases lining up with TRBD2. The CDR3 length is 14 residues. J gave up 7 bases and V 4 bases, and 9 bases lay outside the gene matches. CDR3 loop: CASSSDPSGGTQYF. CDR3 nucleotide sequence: TGTGCCAGCAGTTCGGACCCTTCGGGGGGGACCCAGTACTTC.

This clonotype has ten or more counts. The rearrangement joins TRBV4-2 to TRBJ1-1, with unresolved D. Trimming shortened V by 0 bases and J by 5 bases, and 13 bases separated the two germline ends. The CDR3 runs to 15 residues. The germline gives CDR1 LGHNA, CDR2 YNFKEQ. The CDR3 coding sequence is TGTGCCAGCAGCCAAGACGAGTACCAACATACTGAAGCTTTCTTT. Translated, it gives CASSQDEYQHTEAFF.

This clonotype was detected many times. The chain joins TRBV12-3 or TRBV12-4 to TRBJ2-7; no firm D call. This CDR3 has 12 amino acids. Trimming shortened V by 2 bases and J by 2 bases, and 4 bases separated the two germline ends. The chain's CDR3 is CASSLSTYEQYF. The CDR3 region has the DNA TGTGCCAGCAGTTTATCCACCTACGAGCAGTACTTC.

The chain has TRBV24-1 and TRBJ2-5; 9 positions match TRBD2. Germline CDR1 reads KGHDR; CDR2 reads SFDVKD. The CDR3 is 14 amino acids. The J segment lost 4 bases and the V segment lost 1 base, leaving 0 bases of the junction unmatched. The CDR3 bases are TGTGCCACCAGTGATTTACTAGCGGGAGAGACCCAGTACTTC. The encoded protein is CATSDLLAGETQYF.

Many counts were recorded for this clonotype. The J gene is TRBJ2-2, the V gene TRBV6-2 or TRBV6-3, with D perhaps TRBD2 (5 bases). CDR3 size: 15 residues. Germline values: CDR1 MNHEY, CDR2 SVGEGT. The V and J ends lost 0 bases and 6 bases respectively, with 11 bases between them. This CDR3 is CASSYSASRAGELFF. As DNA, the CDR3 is TGTGCCAGCAGTTACTCGGCTAGCCGGGCCGGGGAGCTGTTTTTT.

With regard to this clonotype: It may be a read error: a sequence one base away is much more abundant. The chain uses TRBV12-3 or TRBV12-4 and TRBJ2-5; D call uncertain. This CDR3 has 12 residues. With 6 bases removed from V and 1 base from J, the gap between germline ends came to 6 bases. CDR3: CASRRTQETQYF. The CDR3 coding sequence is TGTGCCAGCAGACGGACCCAAGAGACCCAGTACTTC.

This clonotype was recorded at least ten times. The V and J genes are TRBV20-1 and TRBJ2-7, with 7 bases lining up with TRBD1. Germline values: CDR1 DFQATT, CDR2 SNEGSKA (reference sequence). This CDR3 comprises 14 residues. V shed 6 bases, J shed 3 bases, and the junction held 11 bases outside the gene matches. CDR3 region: CSAIGQVTLYEQYF. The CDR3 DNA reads TGCAGTGCCATTGGACAGGTCACCCTCTACGAGCAGTACTTC.

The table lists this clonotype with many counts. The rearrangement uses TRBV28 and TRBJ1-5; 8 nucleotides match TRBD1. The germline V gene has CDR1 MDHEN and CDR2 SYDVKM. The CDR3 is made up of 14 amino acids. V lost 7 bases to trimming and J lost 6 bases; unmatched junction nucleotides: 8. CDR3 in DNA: TGTGCCAGCATCACAGGGGGGTTGGTTCAGCCCCAGCATTTT. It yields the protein CASITGGLVQPQHF.

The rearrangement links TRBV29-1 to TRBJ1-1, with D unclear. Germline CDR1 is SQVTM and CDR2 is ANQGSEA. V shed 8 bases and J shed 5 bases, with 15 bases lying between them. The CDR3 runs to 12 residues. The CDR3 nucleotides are TGCAGCTCTTGGGCGGGCGGTACTGAAGCTTTCTTT. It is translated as CSSWAGGTEAFF.

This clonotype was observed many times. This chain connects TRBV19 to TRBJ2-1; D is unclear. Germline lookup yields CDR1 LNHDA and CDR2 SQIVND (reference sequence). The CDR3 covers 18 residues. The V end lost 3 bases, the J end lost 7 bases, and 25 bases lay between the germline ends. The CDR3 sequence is CASSIETLSETSPNEQFF. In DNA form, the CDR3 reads TGTGCCAGTAGTATTGAGACCCTAAGCGAGACCAGCCCAAATGAGCAGTTCTTC.

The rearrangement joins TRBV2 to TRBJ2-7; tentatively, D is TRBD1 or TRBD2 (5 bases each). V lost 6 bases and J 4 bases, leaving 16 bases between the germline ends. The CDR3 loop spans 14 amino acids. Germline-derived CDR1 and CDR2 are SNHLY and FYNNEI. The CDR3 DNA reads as TGTGCCAGCAGCAAGGGACGGGAAGTTTACGAGCAGTACTTC. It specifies CASSKGREVYEQYF.

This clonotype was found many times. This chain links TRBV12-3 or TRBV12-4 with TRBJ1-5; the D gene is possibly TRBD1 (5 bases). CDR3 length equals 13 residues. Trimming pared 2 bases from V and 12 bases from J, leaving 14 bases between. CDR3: CASSLWSGQDQHF. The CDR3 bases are TGTGCCAGCAGTTTATGGTCAGGGCAGGACCAGCATTTT.

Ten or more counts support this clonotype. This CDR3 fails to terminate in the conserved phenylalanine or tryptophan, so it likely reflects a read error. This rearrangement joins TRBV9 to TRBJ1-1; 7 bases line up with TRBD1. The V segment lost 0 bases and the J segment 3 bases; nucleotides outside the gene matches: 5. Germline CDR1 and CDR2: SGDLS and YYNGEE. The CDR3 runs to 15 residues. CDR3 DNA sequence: TGTGCCAGCAGCGTAGACCCAGGGGGTCACACTGAAGCTTTCTCT. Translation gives CASSVDPGGHTEAFS.

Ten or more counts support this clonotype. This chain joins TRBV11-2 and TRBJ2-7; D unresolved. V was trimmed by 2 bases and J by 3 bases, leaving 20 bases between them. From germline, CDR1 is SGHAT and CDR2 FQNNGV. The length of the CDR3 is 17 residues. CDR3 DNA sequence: TGTGCCAGCAGCTTAAGATTTAGTGGCCAATCCTTCTACGAGCAGTACTTC. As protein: CASSLRFSGQSFYEQYF. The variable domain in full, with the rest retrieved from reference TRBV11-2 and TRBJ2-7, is EAGVAQSPRYKIIEKRQSVAFWCNPISGHATLYWYQQILGQGPKLLIQFQNNGVVDDSQLPKDRFSAERLKGVDSTLKIQPAKLEDSAVYLCASSLRFSGQSFYEQYFGPGTRLTVT.

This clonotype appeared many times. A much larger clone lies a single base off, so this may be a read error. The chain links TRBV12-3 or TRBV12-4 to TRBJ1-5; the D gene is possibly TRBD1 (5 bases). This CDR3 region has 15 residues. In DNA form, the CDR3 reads TGTACCAGCAGTTGGGGGGGGAATAGCAATCAGCCCCAGCATTTT. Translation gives CTSSWGGNSNQPQHF.

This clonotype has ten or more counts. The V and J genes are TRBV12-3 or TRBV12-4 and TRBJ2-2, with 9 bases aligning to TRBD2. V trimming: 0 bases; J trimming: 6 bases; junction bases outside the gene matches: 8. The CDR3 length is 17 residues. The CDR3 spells CASSLARLAGTPGELFF. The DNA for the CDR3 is TGTGCCAGCAGTTTAGCGCGGCTAGCGGGGACCCCCGGGGAGCTGTTTTTT.

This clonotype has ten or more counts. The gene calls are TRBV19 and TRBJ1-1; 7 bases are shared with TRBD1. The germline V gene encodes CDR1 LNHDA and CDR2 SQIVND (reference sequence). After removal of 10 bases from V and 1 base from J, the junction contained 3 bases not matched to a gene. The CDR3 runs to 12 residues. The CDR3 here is CATRQGNTEAFF. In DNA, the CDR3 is TGTGCCACCCGACAGGGGAACACTGAAGCTTTCTTT.

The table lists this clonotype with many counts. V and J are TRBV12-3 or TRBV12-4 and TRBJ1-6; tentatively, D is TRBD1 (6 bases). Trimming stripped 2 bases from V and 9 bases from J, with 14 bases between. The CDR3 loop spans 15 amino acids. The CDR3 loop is CASSLWGLDFSPLHF. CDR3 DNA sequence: TGTGCCAGCAGTTTATGGGGGCTGGATTTTTCACCCCTCCACTTT.

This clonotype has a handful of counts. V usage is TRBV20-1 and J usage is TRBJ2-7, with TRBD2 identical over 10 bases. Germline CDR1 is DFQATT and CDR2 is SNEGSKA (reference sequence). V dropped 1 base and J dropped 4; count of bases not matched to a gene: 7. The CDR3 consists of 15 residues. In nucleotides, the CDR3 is TGCAGTGCTAGAGCTGCTAGCGGGAGTAAATACGAGCAGTACTTC. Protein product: CSARAASGSKYEQYF.

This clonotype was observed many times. This CDR3 is CSVVRNTEAFF. The CDR3 DNA sequence: TGCAGCGTTGTAAGGAACACTGAAGCTTTCTTT. V is TRBV29-1 and J is TRBJ1-1; no firm D call. The germline CDR1 and CDR2 sequences are SQVTM and ANQGSEA. The length of the CDR3 is 11 residues. V was pared by 4 bases and J by 1 base, with 4 bases between.